This T cell receptor (beta chain) is drawn from a study of T-cell memory formation after mild COVID-19. Study in general: The TCR clusters were mostly specific to one donor. Whole-study findings and limits: That cross-reactive memory joined was suggested by some responding clones appearing in pre-infection memory. Second-wave clones peaking on day 37 lacked confirmed SARS-CoV-2 specificity.

The CDR3 covers 18 residues. Trimming removed 0 bases at V and 1 base at J, with 19 bases between. Looked up from germline, CDR1 is SGHRS and CDR2 is YFSETQ. Concerning this clonotype itself: Its antigen is unidentified.

TCR alpha and TCR beta cDNA libraries carrying sample barcodes and UMIs were produced by 5'RACE using constant-segment primers. TCRdb reprocessed the 5' RACE reads with MiXCR, giving one entry per CDR3 protein. The sample contains approximately 190,000 distinct CDR3 sequences, about 17% of which appear only once. This sequence joins TRBV5-1 and TRBJ1-1; D gene uncertain. Sequencing used PBMCs or a T cell subset sorted from them (not recorded which). The receptor comes from an adult woman who had mild COVID-19 (a few samples of this study predate the infection). Cell type and time point are not known. CDR3 sequence reads: CASSLATLQRARNTEAFF. CDR3 bases: TGCGCCAGCAGCTTGGCCACCCTACAGCGGGCAAGGAACACTGAAGCTTTCTTT.